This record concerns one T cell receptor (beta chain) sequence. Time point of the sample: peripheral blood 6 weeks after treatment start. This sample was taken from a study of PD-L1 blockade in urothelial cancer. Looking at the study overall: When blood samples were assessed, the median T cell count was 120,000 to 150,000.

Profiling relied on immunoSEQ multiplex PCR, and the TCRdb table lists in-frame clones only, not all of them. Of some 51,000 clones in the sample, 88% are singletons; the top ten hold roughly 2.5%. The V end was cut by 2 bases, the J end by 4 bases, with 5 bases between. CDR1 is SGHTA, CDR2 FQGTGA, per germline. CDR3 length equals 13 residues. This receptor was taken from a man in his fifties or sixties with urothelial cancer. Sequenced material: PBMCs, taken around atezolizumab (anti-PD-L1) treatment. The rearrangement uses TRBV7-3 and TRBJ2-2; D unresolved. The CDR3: CASSLELTGELFF. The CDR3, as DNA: TGTGCCAGCAGCTTAGAACTCACCGGGGAGCTGTTTTTT.